The rows below give T cell receptor beta chains drawn from one sample of a study of cytotoxic CD8 clonotypes in ibrutinib-treated CLL. Data came from immunoSEQ multiplex PCR; TCRdb stores just in-frame clones and leaves some out. This table holds some 350,000 clones, 67% found once. The sequencing used PBMCs, collected after 36 months of ibrutinib treatment. These receptors were taken from a human donor with chronic lymphocytic leukemia. Each CDR3 is given with its conserved first and last residue. The order of the fields is V gene, J gene, D gene, clone size, CDR3 protein, CDR3 DNA. The D gene is left open where the match is weak. Clone size, where shown, is once, few, many, or a class for clones that have expanded.

V gene: TRBV4-3; J gene: TRBJ1-1; D gene: NA; clone size: NA; CDR3 protein: CASSQVGAAEAFF; CDR3 DNA: TGCGCCAGCAGCCAAGTAGGGGCTGCTGAAGCTTTCTTT
V gene: TRBV7-9; J gene: TRBJ2-7; D gene: TRBD1; clone size: NA; CDR3 protein: CASSSGQGVSSYEQYF; CDR3 DNA: TGTGCCAGCAGCTCAGGACAGGGAGTGAGCTCCTACGAGCAGTACTTC
V gene: TRBV6-5; J gene: TRBJ2-5; D gene: NA; clone size: once; CDR3 protein: CASTTPPGLQETQYF; CDR3 DNA: TGTGCCAGCACCACCCCTCCAGGGCTCCAAGAGACCCAGTACTTC
V gene: TRBV21-1; J gene: TRBJ2-5; D gene: NA; clone size: NA; CDR3 protein: CASSKGGGPEETQYF; CDR3 DNA: TGTGCCAGCAGCAAAGGGGGGGGACCGGAGGAGACCCAGTACTTC
V gene: TRBV29-1; J gene: TRBJ2-4; D gene: NA; clone size: few; CDR3 protein: CSVVKGSGNIQYF; CDR3 DNA: TGCAGCGTTGTAAAGGGTTCGGGAAACATTCAGTACTTC
V gene: TRBV6-1; J gene: TRBJ2-1; D gene: NA; clone size: once; CDR3 protein: CASSVNPLDKYNEQFF; CDR3 DNA: TGTGCCAGCAGTGTAAATCCCCTGGACAAATACAATGAGCAGTTCTTC
V gene: TRBV6-5; J gene: TRBJ2-1; D gene: NA; clone size: NA; CDR3 protein: CASSRGNEQFF; CDR3 DNA: TGTGCCAGCAGTCGGGGCAATGAGCAGTTCTTC
V gene: TRBV5-1; J gene: TRBJ1-1; D gene: NA; clone size: NA; CDR3 protein: CASSLEQAFKNTEAFF; CDR3 DNA: TGCGCCAGCAGCTTGGAACAGGCCTTTAAGAACACTGAAGCTTTCTTT
V gene: TRBV5-5; J gene: TRBJ2-3; D gene: TRBD1; clone size: NA; CDR3 protein: CASSPGQGTDTQYF; CDR3 DNA: TGTGCCAGCAGCCCCGGACAGGGGACGGATACGCAGTATTTT
V gene: TRBV9; J gene: TRBJ1-2; D gene: TRBD1; clone size: NA; CDR3 protein: CASSVAGTGGYGYTF; CDR3 DNA: TGTGCCAGCAGCGTAGCCGGGACAGGGGGCTATGGCTACACCTTC
V gene: TRBV28; J gene: TRBJ2-1; D gene: TRBD1; clone size: NA; CDR3 protein: CASSLVPQGGSEQFF; CDR3 DNA: TGTGCCAGCAGTTTAGTTCCACAGGGGGGCAGTGAGCAGTTCTTC
V gene: TRBV9; J gene: TRBJ1-2; D gene: TRBD1; clone size: NA; CDR3 protein: CASRDRAIYGYTF; CDR3 DNA: TGTGCCAGCAGGGACAGGGCAATATATGGCTACACCTTC
V gene: TRBV15; J gene: TRBJ2-3; D gene: NA; clone size: few; CDR3 protein: CATSRDWGRRDTQYF; CDR3 DNA: TGTGCCACCAGCAGAGATTGGGGCCGGCGGGATACGCAGTATTTT
V gene: TRBV2; J gene: TRBJ1-4; D gene: NA; clone size: NA; CDR3 protein: CARSAGVGKLFF; CDR3 DNA: TGTGCCAGATCCGCGGGGGTTGGTAAACTGTTTTTT
V gene: TRBV7-3; J gene: TRBJ2-5; D gene: NA; clone size: NA; CDR3 protein: CASSQAGETQYF; CDR3 DNA: TGTGCCAGCAGCCAGGCGGGGGAGACCCAGTACTTC
V gene: TRBV9; J gene: TRBJ1-2; D gene: NA; clone size: NA; CDR3 protein: CASSEGFMGYTF; CDR3 DNA: TGTGCCAGCAGCGAGGGGTTCATGGGCTACACCTTC
V gene: TRBV4-3; J gene: TRBJ2-7; D gene: NA; clone size: few; CDR3 protein: CASSQGRGEQYF; CDR3 DNA: TGCGCCAGCAGCCAGGGGCGGGGCGAGCAGTACTTC
V gene: TRBV7-9; J gene: TRBJ2-2; D gene: NA; clone size: once; CDR3 protein: CASSLSSGELFF; CDR3 DNA: TGTGCCAGCAGCTTAAGTTCCGGGGAGCTGTTTTTT
V gene: TRBV27; J gene: TRBJ2-7; D gene: NA; clone size: once; CDR3 protein: CASSFGRFSYEQYF; CDR3 DNA: TGTGCCAGCAGTTTTGGGAGATTCAGCTACGAGCAGTACTTC
V gene: TRBV7-9; J gene: TRBJ1-1; D gene: NA; clone size: NA; CDR3 protein: CASSPIARYTEAFF; CDR3 DNA: TGTGCCAGCAGCCCCATAGCACGATACACTGAAGCTTTCTTT
V gene: TRBV6-5; J gene: TRBJ2-7; D gene: NA; clone size: few; CDR3 protein: CASRWDGGSYEQYF; CDR3 DNA: TGTGCCAGCAGGTGGGACGGGGGCTCCTACGAGCAGTACTTC
V gene: TRBV25-1; J gene: TRBJ2-2; D gene: TRBD1; clone size: once; CDR3 protein: CASSRTGRIMGTGELFF; CDR3 DNA: TGTGCCAGCAGTCGGACAGGGAGGATTATGGGAACCGGGGAGCTGTTTTTT
V gene: TRBV28; J gene: TRBJ2-1; D gene: TRBD2; clone size: NA; CDR3 protein: CASSRELAGVIHEQFF; CDR3 DNA: TGTGCCAGCAGTCGAGAGCTAGCGGGAGTTATACATGAGCAGTTCTTC
V gene: TRBV4-1; J gene: TRBJ2-2; D gene: NA; clone size: few; CDR3 protein: CASSQGIGELFF; CDR3 DNA: TGCGCCAGCAGCCAAGGGATCGGGGAGCTGTTTTTT
V gene: TRBV7-8; J gene: TRBJ1-6; D gene: NA; clone size: once; CDR3 protein: CASSSNPQGYGSPLHF; CDR3 DNA: TGTGCCAGCAGCTCAAATCCCCAGGGATATGGTTCACCCCTCCACTTT
V gene: TRBV9; J gene: TRBJ2-3; D gene: TRBD2; clone size: NA; CDR3 protein: CASSARGLAGVGRTDTQYF; CDR3 DNA: TGTGCCAGCAGCGCCCGGGGACTAGCGGGGGTGGGGCGCACAGATACGCAGTATTTT
V gene: TRBV7-9; J gene: TRBJ1-1; D gene: NA; clone size: NA; CDR3 protein: CASSPVLGVTEAFF; CDR3 DNA: TGTGCCAGCAGCCCTGTATTAGGGGTCACTGAAGCTTTCTTT
V gene: TRBV7-2; J gene: TRBJ1-5; D gene: NA; clone size: NA; CDR3 protein: CASSLGLGGDQPQHF; CDR3 DNA: TGTGCCAGCAGCTTAGGACTTGGGGGCGATCAGCCCCAGCATTTT
V gene: TRBV5-1; J gene: TRBJ1-2; D gene: NA; clone size: NA; CDR3 protein: CASSFSGEPYGYTF; CDR3 DNA: TGCGCCAGCAGCTTTTCGGGTGAGCCATATGGCTACACCTTC
V gene: TRBV4-1; J gene: TRBJ2-1; D gene: TRBD1; clone size: NA; CDR3 protein: CASSPNGQGGSDEQFF; CDR3 DNA: TGCGCCAGCAGCCCCAACGGACAGGGGGGATCGGATGAGCAGTTCTTC
V gene: TRBV4-1; J gene: TRBJ2-7; D gene: NA; clone size: NA; CDR3 protein: CASSPSGAYEQYF; CDR3 DNA: TGCGCCAGCAGCCCCTCGGGTGCCTACGAGCAGTACTTC
V gene: TRBV20-1; J gene: TRBJ1-4; D gene: NA; clone size: NA; CDR3 protein: CSARVNEKLFF; CDR3 DNA: TGCAGTGCCAGGGTTAATGAAAAACTGTTTTTT
V gene: TRBV28; J gene: TRBJ2-1; D gene: NA; clone size: NA; CDR3 protein: CASSSPGQAEQFF; CDR3 DNA: TGTGCCAGCAGTTCCCCCGGCCAGGCTGAGCAGTTCTTC
V gene: TRBV7-8; J gene: TRBJ1-5; D gene: TRBD1; clone size: NA; CDR3 protein: CASSTTGTVIDQPQHF; CDR3 DNA: TGTGCCAGCAGCACGACCGGGACAGTGATCGATCAGCCCCAGCATTTT
V gene: TRBV27; J gene: TRBJ2-1; D gene: NA; clone size: few; CDR3 protein: CASSSGRGRPNNEQFF; CDR3 DNA: TGTGCCAGCAGTTCGGGGAGAGGGCGTCCCAACAATGAGCAGTTCTTC
V gene: TRBV9; J gene: TRBJ2-7; D gene: TRBD2; clone size: few; CDR3 protein: CASSALAGGAYEQYF; CDR3 DNA: TGTGCCAGCAGCGCACTAGCGGGGGGAGCCTACGAGCAGTACTTC
V gene: TRBV4-1; J gene: TRBJ2-5; D gene: TRBD1; clone size: NA; CDR3 protein: CASSQDVTGVTLTQETQYF; CDR3 DNA: TGCGCCAGCAGCCAAGACGTTACAGGGGTGACGCTTACGCAAGAGACCCAGTACTTC
V gene: TRBV18; J gene: TRBJ1-1; D gene: NA; clone size: few; CDR3 protein: CASSPLGIEAFF; CDR3 DNA: TGTGCCAGCTCACCTTTAGGGATTGAAGCTTTCTTT
V gene: TRBV6-1; J gene: TRBJ2-3; D gene: TRBD2; clone size: NA; CDR3 protein: CASSVGGGGPTDTQYF; CDR3 DNA: TGTGCCAGCAGTGTCGGGGGCGGGGGGCCCACAGATACGCAGTATTTT
V gene: TRBV5-1; J gene: TRBJ2-3; D gene: TRBD2; clone size: few; CDR3 protein: CASSSLAVDTDTQYF; CDR3 DNA: TGCGCCAGCAGCAGTCTAGCGGTAGACACAGATACGCAGTATTTT